The 28 T cell receptor beta chains below all came from one sample that was sequenced in a study of blood T cells in healthy people across ages. Primers used in a second PCR of about 7 to 11 cycles were a sample-barcoded 5' primer and a J-beta primer mix. One entry per CDR3 protein results from TCRdb running MiXCR on the 5' RACE reads. The sample has about 1,500,000 distinct CDR3 sequences, roughly 27% seen once. Material: blood. The receptor set was obtained from a woman under 40 in good health.

The chain couples TRBV20-1 to TRBJ2-4, with 10 nucleotides matching TRBD2. There are 15 residues in the CDR3. The ends lost 5 bases at V and 8 bases at J; junction bases unmatched: 12. In germline, CDR1 is DFQATT, CDR2 SNEGSKA (reference sequence). This CDR3 reads CSASSSGSIGDIQYF. In nucleotides, the CDR3 is TGCAGTGCTTCCTCTAGCGGGAGTATTGGAGACATTCAGTACTTC.

In this sample, this clonotype turned up a few times. The rearrangement joins TRBV9 to TRBJ2-3; maybe TRBD2 (5 bases). V dropped 0 bases and J dropped 1 base, with 9 bases sitting between them. CDR1 and CDR2 from the germline V gene are SGDLS and YYNGEE. This CDR3 is built from 15 residues. Written as DNA, the CDR3 is TGTGCCAGCAGCGTAGGCGGGTACGGCACAGATACGCAGTATTTT. The encoded protein is CASSVGGYGTDTQYF.

This chain joins TRBV9 and TRBJ2-4; D is unresolved. V lost 0 bases, J lost 3 bases, and 4 bases lay in between. Germline loops: CDR1 SGDLS, CDR2 YYNGEE. The CDR3 has 13 residues. This chain's CDR3 is CASSVVVKNIQYF. The CDR3 nucleotides are TGTGCCAGCAGCGTAGTGGTCAAAAACATTCAGTACTTC.

The genes are TRBV6-2 or TRBV6-3 and TRBJ2-1; 7 nucleotides match TRBD2. Germline lookup yields CDR1 MNHEY and CDR2 SVGEGT. The J segment lost 3 bases and the V segment lost 0 bases, leaving 5 bases of the junction unmatched. The CDR3 extends over 16 amino acids. CDR3 sequence: CASSYSKRGIYNEQFF. Here the CDR3 DNA reads TGTGCCAGCAGTTACTCAAAGCGGGGCATCTACAATGAGCAGTTCTTC.

This clonotype was seen repeatedly, ten times or more. This CDR3 is CASSLAGGSNNEQFF. The DNA of the CDR3 is TGCGCCAGCAGCTTGGCCGGGGGATCAAACAATGAGCAGTTCTTC. This chain links TRBV5-1 with TRBJ2-1, with a possible D match to TRBD2 (6 bases). V was clipped by 0 bases and J by 5 bases, with 12 bases between them. CDR1 SGHRS and CDR2 YFSETQ come from the germline V gene. The CDR3 consists of 15 residues.

The CDR3 loop reads CASSFTGQGISPLHF. DNA of the CDR3: TGTGCCAGCAGTTTTACGGGACAGGGGATTTCACCCCTCCACTTT. The genes are TRBV12-3 or TRBV12-4 and TRBJ1-6, with 10 bases that match TRBD1. This CDR3 has 15 amino acids. V trimming: 3 bases; J trimming: 9 bases; junction bases outside the gene matches: 5.

This clonotype was seen repeatedly, ten times or more. The rearrangement uses TRBV12-3 or TRBV12-4 and TRBJ2-1; TRBD1 aligns across 11 bases. The CDR3 consists of 14 residues. The V segment lost 5 bases and the J segment 10 bases; nucleotides outside the gene matches: 7. CDR3 sequence (DNA): TGTGCCAGCAGTCGGGGGACAGGGGGAGAAGAGCAGTTCTTC. Residues: CASSRGTGGEEQFF.

The chain has TRBV7-6 and TRBJ2-7, with 8 positions matching TRBD2. The CDR3 contains 15 residues. The V segment lost 4 bases and the J segment 2 bases; nucleotides outside the gene matches: 7. Germline V lookup: CDR1 SGHVS, CDR2 FNYEAQ. The CDR3 DNA sequence: TGTGCCAGCAGCTCGGAGCGGGGGCAGACCTACGAGCAGTACTTC. Its translation is CASSSERGQTYEQYF.

This clonotype was seen many times. This chain uses TRBV10-3 with TRBJ2-7; the D is unclear. The V gene's germline CDR1 is ENHRY and CDR2 SYGVKD. This CDR3 has 14 amino acids. The ends were cut back, 3 bases at V and 4 bases at J, with 13 bases in the middle. In nucleotides, the CDR3 is TGTGCCATCAGTGAAGGTCAGGATCATTACGAGCAGTACTTC. Protein: CAISEGQDHYEQYF.

CDR3 amino acids: CASRDGAGYEQYF. The CDR3, as DNA: TGTGCCAGCAGGGACGGGGCAGGCTACGAGCAGTACTTC. The chain carries TRBV5-6 and TRBJ2-7; D possibly matches TRBD1 or TRBD2 (5 bases each). Germline-derived CDR1 and CDR2 are SGHDT and YYEEEE. The length of the CDR3 is 13 residues. V was pared by 5 bases and J by 3 bases, with 12 bases between.

This clonotype showed up just a few times. This chain joins TRBV11-2 and TRBJ1-1; D might be TRBD1 (5 bases). Germline V lookup: CDR1 SGHAT, CDR2 FQNNGV. The CDR3 has 15 residues. The ends were cut back, 5 bases at V and 10 bases at J, with 23 bases in the middle. The CDR3, as DNA: TGTGCCAGCAGCGAGAGCCAGGGAGCCCGAGGTAGAGCTTTCTTT. Residues: CASSESQGARGRAFF.

The chain links TRBV7-9 to TRBJ2-7; a weak D match, TRBD1 (6 bases). Trimming cost V 4 bases and J 4 bases, with 17 bases left between them. The length of the CDR3 is 15 residues. Germline CDR1 SEHNR, CDR2 FQNEAQ (reference sequence). Here the CDR3 reads CASSYYTGSSYEQYF. The CDR3 DNA follows: TGTGCCAGCAGCTACTACACAGGGAGTAGTTACGAGCAGTACTTC.

This rearrangement joins TRBV4-1 to TRBJ2-5; 9 bases align to TRBD2. The junction had 12 bases not matched to a gene; V was cut back by 0 bases and J by 7 bases. The CDR3 runs 17 residues. Germline V gene lookup returns CDR1 MGHRA and CDR2 YSYEKL. The CDR3 DNA is TGCGCCAGCAGCCAAGATCATCTAGCGGGAACCAAGGGGACCCAGTACTTC. This sequence encodes CASSQDHLAGTKGTQYF.

This clonotype has more than one count but fewer than ten. V gene TRBV6-1 combines with J gene TRBJ2-2; the match to TRBD2 covers 7 bases. The CDR3 is made up of 15 amino acids. V lost 3 bases to trimming and J lost 4 bases; unmatched junction nucleotides: 5. Germline-derived CDR1 and CDR2 are MNHNS and SASEGT. The CDR3 loop is CASSERLAVTGELFF. The CDR3 DNA sequence: TGTGCCAGCAGTGAGCGGCTAGCGGTCACCGGGGAGCTGTTTTTT.

This clonotype was recorded at least ten times. This chain uses TRBV7-2 with TRBJ2-7; D perhaps matches TRBD1 (6 bases). Looked up from germline, CDR1 is SGHTA and CDR2 is FQGNSA. Trimming took off 1 base at V and 4 bases at J, with 14 bases between the two ends. CDR3 length: 15 residues. The CDR3 region is CASSLELGRGYEQYF. As DNA, the CDR3 is TGTGCCAGCAGCTTAGAGCTCGGCAGGGGATACGAGCAGTACTTC. The full variable domain, rest sourced from reference TRBV7-2 and TRBJ2-7, is GAGVSQSPSNKVTEKGKDVELRCDPISGHTALYWYRQSLGQGLEFLIYFQGNSAPDKSGLPSDRFSAERTGGSVSTLTIQRTQQEDSAVYLCASSLELGRGYEQYFGPGTRLTVT.

This chain joins TRBV2 and TRBJ2-5; a weak D match, TRBD2 (6 bases). V dropped 5 bases and J dropped 7 bases, with 17 bases sitting between them. This CDR3 region has 14 residues. Germline V gives CDR1 SNHLY, CDR2 FYNNEI. Here the CDR3 reads CASSSSDTSGTQYF. The CDR3 DNA sequence: TGTGCCAGCAGTTCTAGCGATACAAGTGGGACCCAGTACTTC.

This clonotype appeared a few times. The rearrangement uses TRBV28 and TRBJ2-4, with D perhaps being TRBD1 or TRBD2 (5 bases each). In germline, CDR1 is MDHEN, CDR2 SYDVKM. This CDR3 contains 14 residues. With 4 bases removed from V and 12 bases from J, the gap between germline ends came to 19 bases. CDR3 coding DNA: TGTGCCAGCAGTTCAAGGACGGCTCGGGGCCCTCAGTACTTC. Translation: CASSSRTARGPQYF.

This chain uses TRBV3-1 with TRBJ1-1; D is possibly TRBD1 (5 bases). The CDR3 length is 15 residues. Germline V CDR1 and CDR2: LGHDT, YNNKEL (reference sequence). The V gene lost 3 bases and the J gene lost 5 bases, with 16 bases spanning the gap. CDR3 nucleotides: TGTGCCAGCAGCCAGACAGCGCCCCTGGGAACTGAAGCTTTCTTT. Encoded protein: CASSQTAPLGTEAFF. Supplemented by reference TRBV3-1 and TRBJ1-1, the full variable domain reads DTAVSQTPKYLVTQMGNDKSIKCEQNLGHDTMYWYKQDSKKFLKIMFSYNNKELIINETVPNRFSPKSPDKAHLNLHINSLELGDSAVYFCASSQTAPLGTEAFFGQGTRLTVV.

The rearrangement links TRBV7-8 to TRBJ1-2; 10 bases are shared with TRBD1. J lost 8 bases, V lost 6 bases, and 6 bases had no gene match. The CDR3 sequence is 13 residues long. Germline values: CDR1 SGHVS, CDR2 FQNEAQ. The CDR3 region has the DNA TGTGCCAGCAGGATGACAGGGGGCAACGGCTACACCTTC. Its translation: CASRMTGGNGYTF.

This chain links TRBV27 with TRBJ1-5; D not certain. Germline lookup yields CDR1 MNHEY and CDR2 SMNVEV (reference sequence). The ends were cut back, 8 bases at V and 11 bases at J, with 19 bases in the middle. The CDR3 is 13 residues long. CDR3 residues: CASRSEVHRAQHF. For the CDR3, the DNA is TGTGCCAGCCGCTCAGAGGTTCATAGGGCCCAGCATTTT.

V gene TRBV24-1 combines with J gene TRBJ2-3, with 9 bases matching TRBD1. The CDR3 is made up of 17 amino acids. From germline, CDR1 is KGHDR and CDR2 SFDVKD. Germline trimming cut 4 bases from V and 2 bases from J; bases unmatched to any gene: 9. As DNA, the CDR3 is TGTGCCACCAGTGAACCCCCCGGGACAGGGTTCACAGATACGCAGTATTTT. It yields the protein CATSEPPGTGFTDTQYF.

This clonotype was seen a handful of times. The chain recombines TRBV7-2 with TRBJ1-2; TRBD1 might be the D (6 bases). V lost 2 bases and J 8 bases, leaving 15 bases between the germline ends. Germline V CDR1 and CDR2: SGHTA, FQGNSA. This CDR3 is built from 14 residues. CDR3 sequence (DNA): TGTGCCAGCAGCTTACAGGGGCCTACGGCGGGCTACACCTTC. Protein: CASSLQGPTAGYTF.

This clonotype was seen more than once but under ten times. The gene calls are TRBV6-6 and TRBJ1-2; possible D gene TRBD1, 5 bases. CDR3 length: 16 residues. Germline CDR1 MNHNY, CDR2 SVGAGI (reference sequence). Trimming removed 0 bases from V and 4 bases from J, with 15 bases in between. CDR3 in amino acids: CASSYSGGGLLYGYTF. CDR3 in DNA: TGTGCCAGCAGTTACTCGGGGGGAGGACTGCTCTATGGCTACACCTTC.

The chain has TRBV4-1 and TRBJ2-1, with no clear D. Per germline, CDR1 MGHRA and CDR2 YSYEKL. V gave up 1 base and J gave up 7 bases, with 17 bases separating them. This CDR3 is 16 amino acids long. For the CDR3, the DNA is TGCGCCAGCAGCCAAGGTGCGGACCTGCCGTATAATGAGCAGTTCTTC. As protein: CASSQGADLPYNEQFF.

The CDR3 spells CSAGLIGGTQETQYF. The CDR3 region has the DNA TGCAGTGCTGGACTTATCGGGGGGACACAAGAGACCCAGTACTTC. V is TRBV20-1 and J is TRBJ2-5; perhaps TRBD2 as D (7 bases). Between the trimmed V and J ends, which lost 5 bases and 2 bases, there was a span of 18 bases. Looked up from germline, CDR1 is DFQATT and CDR2 is SNEGSKA (reference sequence). This CDR3 spans 15 amino acids.

Concerning this clonotype itself: A much larger clone lies one base from this, so it may be a read error. The V and J genes are TRBV6-2 or TRBV6-3 and TRBJ2-1, with 9 bases fitting TRBD2. The CDR3 extends over 13 amino acids. J was trimmed by 13 bases and V by 10 bases; bases with no gene match: 14. The germline CDR1 and CDR2 sequences are MNHEY and SVGEGT. In DNA, the CDR3 is TGTGCCAACGGAAAGGTCCTAGCGGGGAAACAGTTCTTC. Protein product: CANGKVLAGKQFF.

The J gene is TRBJ2-5, the V gene TRBV7-2; D perhaps matches TRBD2 (6 bases). This CDR3 contains 15 residues. The germline CDR1 and CDR2 sequences are SGHTA and FQGNSA. V lost 5 bases and J 5 bases, leaving 18 bases between the germline ends. This CDR3 is CASSPSAGGGETQYF. The CDR3 DNA reads as TGTGCCAGCAGCCCCTCAGCGGGCGGCGGGGAGACCCAGTACTTC.

This clonotype was seen only a few times. The chain carries TRBV4-3 and TRBJ2-3; 9 bases match TRBD2. The CDR3 extends over 17 amino acids. After removal of 3 bases from V and 0 bases from J, the junction contained 7 bases not matched to a gene. Germline-derived CDR1 and CDR2 are LGHNA and YSLEER. CDR3 region: CASSQEITSGSTDTQYF. The CDR3 region has the DNA TGCGCCAGCAGCCAGGAAATAACTAGCGGGAGCACAGATACGCAGTATTTT.